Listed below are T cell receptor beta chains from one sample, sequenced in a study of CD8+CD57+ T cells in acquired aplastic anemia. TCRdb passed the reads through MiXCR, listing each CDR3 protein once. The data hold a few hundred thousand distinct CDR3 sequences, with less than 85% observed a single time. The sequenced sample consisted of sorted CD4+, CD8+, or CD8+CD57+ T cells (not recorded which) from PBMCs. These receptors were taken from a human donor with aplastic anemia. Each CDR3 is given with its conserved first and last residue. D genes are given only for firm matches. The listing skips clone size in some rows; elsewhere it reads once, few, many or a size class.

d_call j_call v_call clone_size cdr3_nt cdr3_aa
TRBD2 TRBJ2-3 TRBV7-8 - TGTTCCAGCAGCTGGGCGGGAGGCCCCGATACGCAGTATTTT CSSSWAGGPDTQYF
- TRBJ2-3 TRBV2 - TGTGCCAGCAGCTTATCAGGCGGAGATACGCAGTATTTT CASSLSGGDTQYF
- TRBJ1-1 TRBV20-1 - TGCAGTGCTAGAGACCCCTTTAACACTGAAGCTTTCTTT CSARDPFNTEAFF
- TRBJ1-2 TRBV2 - TGTGCCAGCAGTTTGAGGAATAACTATGGCTACACCTTC CASSLRNNYGYTF
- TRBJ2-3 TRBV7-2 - TGTGCCAGCAGCGCAGCGTCTGGGTCACCCCTCCAGTATTTT CASSAASGSPLQYF
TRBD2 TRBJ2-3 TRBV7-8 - TGTGCCAGCAGCATCGCGGGAGGCGGGGATACTCAGCAGTATTTT CASSIAGGGDTQQYF
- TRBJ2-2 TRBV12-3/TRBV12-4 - TGTGCCAGCAGCGACGCGGGGGAGCTGTTTTTT CASSDAGELFF
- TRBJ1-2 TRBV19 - TGTGCCAGTAGTATAGCAAGGGGCGCCGACAATGGCCACACCTTC CASSIARGADNGHTF
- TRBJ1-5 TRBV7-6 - TGTGCCAGCAGTCACAACTCAGGTGGAGCTTATAGCTACCCCCAGCATTTT CASSHNSGGAYSYPQHF
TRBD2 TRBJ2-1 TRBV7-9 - TGTGCCAGCAGCCTCGCGGGGGGGGGGTCCTACAATGAGCAGTTCTTC CASSLAGGGSYNEQFF
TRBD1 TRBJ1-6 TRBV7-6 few TGTGCCAGCAGCCCGGGACAGTTATCACCCCTCCACTTT CASSPGQLSPLHF
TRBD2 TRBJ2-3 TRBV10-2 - TGCGCCAGCAGTGCGAATAGCGGGGGGGCCGATGGCACAGATACGCAGTATTTT CASSANSGGADGTDTQYF
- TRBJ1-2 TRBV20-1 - TGCAGTGCTAGGAGGCAGGGAGATGGTGGCTACACCTTC CSARRQGDGGYTF
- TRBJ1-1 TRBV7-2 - TGTGCCAGCAGCTTAGCGCTGGGAGGCGACACTGAGGATTTCTTT CASSLALGGDTEDFF
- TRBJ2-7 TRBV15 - TGTGCCACCAGCAGCGGCAGCCAGCAAGACGCCCAGTACTTC CATSSGSQQDAQYF
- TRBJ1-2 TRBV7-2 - TGTGCCAGCAGCTTGGCAGGTAGCCCCGACTATGAGTATACCTTC CASSLAGSPDYEYTF
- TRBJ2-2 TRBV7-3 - TGTGCCAGCAGCTTAAATGGGGGACCGCCGTTTTTC CASSLNGGPPFF